Below, 15 T cell receptor beta chains from the same sample are listed, as sequenced in a study of patients and donors after allogeneic stem cell transplantation. MiXCR was run by TCRdb on the RT-PCR reads, yielding one entry per CDR3 protein. The data contain fewer than 500,000 distinct CDR3 sequences, 16% of them singletons. The sample consisted of blood, either unsorted or a sorted T cell fraction (not recorded which). These receptors came from a human donor who was either an allogeneic HSCT recipient or a stem cell or donor lymphocyte infusion donor (not recorded which). It is not recorded whose cells these are; they may come from a transplant donor.

This clonotype was recorded a few times. The rearrangement links TRBV20-1 to TRBJ1-6; weak D call: TRBD1 (5 bases). Looked up from germline, CDR1 is DFQATT and CDR2 is SNEGSKA (reference sequence). V shed 2 bases and J shed 0 bases, with 17 bases lying between them. CDR3 length equals 18 residues. CDR3 amino acids: CSARRTQGSSSYNSPLHF. For the CDR3, the DNA is TGCAGTGCTAGACGCACCCAGGGATCCAGCTCCTATAATTCACCCCTCCACTTT.

V gene TRBV27 combines with J gene TRBJ2-2, with D hard to call. CDR3 size: 13 residues. Germline V gene data show CDR1 as MNHEY and CDR2 as SMNVEV (reference sequence). Between the trimmed V and J ends, which lost 1 base and 3 bases, there was a span of 3 bases. The CDR3: CASSLYDTGELFF. The CDR3 DNA reads TGTGCCAGCAGTTTATACGACACCGGGGAGCTGTTTTTT.

This clonotype was counted ten times or more. The rearrangement joins TRBV4-2 to TRBJ2-7; D gene ambiguous. V lost 4 bases, J lost 4 bases, and 11 bases lay in between. CDR1 LGHNA and CDR2 YNFKEQ come from the germline V gene. This CDR3 spans 13 amino acids. The CDR3 DNA follows: TGTGCCAGCAGCCCTGGGGTCGAATACGAGCAGTACTTC. Translated: CASSPGVEYEQYF.

This clonotype has just a few counts. The chain uses TRBV2 and TRBJ2-5; 8 bases align to TRBD2. The CDR3 spans 15 residues. With 6 bases clipped from V and 5 bases from J, the junction kept 11 bases outside the gene matches. Germline V lookup: CDR1 SNHLY, CDR2 FYNNEI. This chain's CDR3 is CASRGLGASLETQYF. DNA for the CDR3: TGTGCCAGCAGGGGACTAGGAGCTTCTTTGGAGACCCAGTACTTC. The full variable domain, with the rest looked up from reference TRBV2 and TRBJ2-5, is EPEVTQTPSHQVTQMGQEVILRCVPISNHLYFYWYRQILGQKVEFLVSFYNNEISEKSEIFDDQFSVERPDGSNFTLKIRSTKLEDSAMYFCASRGLGASLETQYFGPGTRLLVL.

This clonotype was counted only a few times. CDR3 residues: CASSSPRGFYEQFF. The CDR3 nucleotides read TGTGCCAGCAGCTCTCCCCGTGGATTCTATGAGCAGTTCTTC. This chain uses TRBV7-6 with TRBJ2-1; no reliable D call. V dropped 4 bases and J dropped 8 bases, with 15 bases sitting between them. The CDR3 loop spans 14 amino acids. Germline CDR1 SGHVS, CDR2 FNYEAQ.

There are a few counts of this clonotype. The rearrangement joins TRBV5-1 to TRBJ2-5, with 11 positions matching TRBD2. The CDR3 is 17 residues long. Looked up from germline, CDR1 is SGHRS and CDR2 is YFSETQ. V dropped 2 bases and J dropped 7; count of bases not matched to a gene: 13. The CDR3 is CASSLGTSGDLAGTQYF. CDR3 coding DNA: TGCGCCAGCAGCTTAGGGACTAGCGGAGACCTGGCGGGGACCCAGTACTTC.

V gene TRBV6-1 combines with J gene TRBJ1-4; no clear D gene. There are 14 residues in the CDR3. Germline CDR1 reads MNHNS; CDR2 reads SASEGT. With 10 bases removed from V and 6 bases from J, the gap between germline ends came to 18 bases. CDR3 DNA: TGTGCCACCATAGGGTGGGTGGTCGATGAAAAACTGTTTTTT. It translates to CATIGWVVDEKLFF.

Only a few counts were recorded for this clonotype. This chain connects TRBV7-2 to TRBJ1-3, with 8 bases that match TRBD1. With 4 bases clipped from V and 3 bases from J, the junction kept 8 bases outside the gene matches. The CDR3 is made up of 16 amino acids. Germline V gene sequence: CDR1 SGHTA, CDR2 FQGNSA. The CDR3 spells CASSSETGVNGNTIYF. The CDR3 DNA reads as TGTGCCAGCAGCTCAGAGACAGGGGTTAATGGAAACACCATATATTTT.

The chain carries TRBV3-1 and TRBJ2-1, with 16 bases fitting TRBD2. V dropped 4 bases and J dropped 2; count of bases not matched to a gene: 11. Germline CDR1 reads LGHDT; CDR2 reads YNNKEL (reference sequence). The CDR3 runs 20 residues. CDR3 sequence: CASSPRGGLAGGPPYNEQFF. The CDR3 nucleotides read TGTGCCAGCAGCCCTCGGGGGGGACTAGCGGGAGGGCCCCCCTACAATGAGCAGTTCTTC.

Only a few counts were recorded for this clonotype. The J gene is TRBJ2-7, the V gene TRBV2; either TRBD1 or TRBD2 may fit D (5 bases each). Germline CDR1 SNHLY, CDR2 FYNNEI. The CDR3 has 14 amino acids. Trimming took off 7 bases at V and 2 bases at J, with 15 bases between the two ends. Here the CDR3 DNA reads TGTGCCAGCAATCTCGCTCGGGGCCCCTACGAGCAGTACTTC. Translated: CASNLARGPYEQYF.

The genes are TRBV12-3 or TRBV12-4 and TRBJ1-1; D not resolved. CDR3 length: 10 residues. Between the trimmed V and J ends, which lost 2 bases and 11 bases, there was a span of 6 bases. The CDR3 spells CASSLIEAFF. The CDR3 coding sequence is TGTGCCAGCAGTTTAATAGAGGCTTTCTTT.

The chain recombines TRBV12-3 or TRBV12-4 with TRBJ2-2, with D unresolved. CDR3 length equals 15 residues. V gave up 5 bases and J gave up 4 bases, with 14 bases separating them. CDR3 loop: CASSPAGQITGELFF. CDR3 in DNA: TGTGCCAGCAGTCCAGCTGGTCAGATCACCGGGGAGCTGTTTTTT.

This chain uses TRBV5-1 with TRBJ1-4, with D possibly matching TRBD1 (5 bases). V lost 3 bases and J 5 bases, leaving 11 bases between the germline ends. CDR1 and CDR2 (germline): SGHRS, YFSETQ. The CDR3 spans 14 residues. CDR3 sequence: CASSSDSLNEKLFF. The CDR3 DNA reads as TGCGCCAGCAGCTCAGACAGCCTCAATGAAAAACTGTTTTTT.

This clonotype was observed a single time. The J gene is TRBJ2-7, the V gene TRBV12-3 or TRBV12-4; tentative D call: TRBD2 (5 bases). Between the trimmed V and J ends, which lost 6 bases and 7 bases, there was a span of 19 bases. This CDR3 is 14 amino acids long. CDR3 protein: CASSRAGGLREQYF. The CDR3 DNA follows: TGTGCCAGCAGCCGGGCGGGCGGCTTACGGGAGCAGTACTTC.

The chain carries TRBV20-1 and TRBJ2-3; D is tentatively TRBD1 or TRBD2 (5 bases each). This CDR3 is 13 amino acids long. Germline CDR1 DFQATT, CDR2 SNEGSKA (reference sequence). V lost 6 bases to trimming and J lost 5 bases, with 15 bases between them. This CDR3 is CSAKGKRVDTQYF. The CDR3 DNA is TGCAGTGCCAAGGGGAAGAGGGTAGATACGCAGTATTTT.